The 15 T cell receptor beta chains reported below all come from one sample, sequenced in a study of shared clonotypes between healthy human individuals. TCRdb keeps only in-frame clones here, not all; method: immunoSEQ multiplex PCR. The sample includes approximately 1.1 million clones, about 80% of them seen just once. The sample comprised memory CD4+ T cells from PBMCs. The subset here: CD45RA-negative fraction. These receptors originate from a man aged 18 to 29 in good health. Some clones in this sample may be carry-over from other donors' samples.

This CDR3 reads CASSAGTISPLHF. The CDR3 coding sequence is TGTGCCAGCTCCGCGGGGACAATCTCACCCCTCCACTTT. V usage is TRBV6-5 and J usage is TRBJ1-6; D is possibly TRBD1 (6 bases). The germline V gene has CDR1 MNHEY and CDR2 SVGAGI. V shed 8 bases and J shed 10 bases, with 15 bases lying between them. This CDR3 has 13 residues.

This CDR3 reads CASSPRQGDGYTF. DNA for the CDR3: TGTGCCAGCAGCCCCCGACAGGGCGATGGCTACACCTTC. V gene TRBV7-9 combines with J gene TRBJ1-2; 7 bases map to TRBD1. CDR1 SEHNR and CDR2 FQNEAQ come from the germline V gene (reference sequence). V lost 5 bases, J lost 6 bases, and 6 bases stayed unmatched. CDR3 length: 13 amino acids.

This chain uses TRBV27 with TRBJ1-1; D remains unclear. V was trimmed by 3 bases and J by 8 bases, leaving 16 bases between them. Germline V CDR1 and CDR2: MNHEY, SMNVEV (reference sequence). This CDR3 has 14 amino acids. CDR3 loop: CASSFSGPPDEAFF. DNA for the CDR3: TGTGCCAGCAGTTTTTCCGGTCCGCCCGACGAAGCTTTCTTT.

V usage is TRBV5-4 and J usage is TRBJ1-1; maybe TRBD1 (6 bases). Germline V lookup: CDR1 SGHNT, CDR2 YYREEE (reference sequence). Trimming took 2 bases from V and 5 from J, leaving 13 bases between them. The CDR3 loop spans 14 amino acids. This CDR3 is CASSFLGGQTEAFF. DNA for the CDR3: TGTGCCAGCAGCTTTCTCGGGGGCCAAACTGAAGCTTTCTTT.

V usage is TRBV30 and J usage is TRBJ2-7; 7 bases match TRBD1. The J segment lost 5 bases and the V segment lost 4 bases, leaving 8 bases of the junction unmatched. This CDR3 is 13 amino acids long. The germline V gene encodes CDR1 GTSNPN and CDR2 SVGIG (reference sequence). The CDR3 DNA follows: TGTGCCTGGACGCGACAGGGTCTCCACGAGCAGTACTTC. Translated, it gives CAWTRQGLHEQYF.

The V call is TRBV27, the J call TRBJ2-7, with a weak D call TRBD1 (6 bases). The CDR3 length is 15 residues. The V end lost 7 bases, the J end lost 2 bases, and 18 bases lay between the germline ends. Germline V gene data show CDR1 as MNHEY and CDR2 as SMNVEV (reference sequence). The CDR3 nucleotides read TGTGCCAGCACCCCTTCTGGACAGAAAACCTACGAGCAGTACTTC. This codes for CASTPSGQKTYEQYF.

Note on this clone: Other DNA sequences in the sample encode the same CDR3. The chain recombines TRBV5-4 with TRBJ2-2; D is ambiguous. Germline V gene lookup returns CDR1 SGHNT and CDR2 YYREEE (reference sequence). This CDR3 region has 13 residues. V lost 4 bases and J lost 4, with 8 bases in between. The DNA of the CDR3 is TGTGCCAGCAGCCTCGACCCCACCGGGGAGCTGTTTTTT. Translating it yields CASSLDPTGELFF.

The V and J genes are TRBV2 and TRBJ2-3, with TRBD2 matching 10 bases. Trimming removed 3 bases from V and 14 bases from J; junction bases left unmatched: 8. Germline V lookup: CDR1 SNHLY, CDR2 FYNNEI. This CDR3 comprises 13 residues. The CDR3 sequence is CASSDQREGGRYF. CDR3 DNA: TGTGCCAGCAGTGATCAGCGGGAGGGGGGGCGGTATTTT.

The chain combines TRBV28 with TRBJ2-7, with 9 bases lining up with TRBD2. Looked up from germline, CDR1 is MDHEN and CDR2 is SYDVKM. This CDR3 contains 14 residues. The trim removed 3 bases at V and 6 bases at J, leaving 6 bases unmatched. CDR3 DNA: TGTGCCAGCAGTTTGGGGCTAGCGGGAACCGAGCAGTACTTC. As protein: CASSLGLAGTEQYF.

Remarks on this clone: Other DNA sequences from this sample encode an identical CDR3 as well. The chain has TRBV28 and TRBJ1-2, with TRBD1 matching over 12 bases. Germline V gene data show CDR1 as MDHEN and CDR2 as SYDVKM. The CDR3 runs to 14 residues. V shed 6 bases, J shed 4 bases, and the junction held 3 bases outside the gene matches. The DNA for the CDR3 is TGTGCCAGCAGAAGGGGACAGGGGGCCTATGGCTACACCTTC. Its translation: CASRRGQGAYGYTF.

V is TRBV6-6 and J is TRBJ2-5; maybe TRBD1 (5 bases). This CDR3 spans 13 amino acids. The germline V gene has CDR1 MNHNY and CDR2 SVGAGI (reference sequence). The V gene lost 5 bases and the J gene lost 1 base, with 8 bases spanning the gap. The chain's CDR3 is CASSGHLQETQYF. In DNA form, the CDR3 reads TGTGCCAGCAGTGGACACCTCCAAGAGACCCAGTACTTC.

The V and J genes are TRBV7-2 and TRBJ2-7; a possible D gene is TRBD1 (6 bases). V lost 1 base to trimming and J lost 0 bases, with 19 bases between them. This CDR3 contains 18 residues. Germline-derived CDR1 and CDR2 are SGHTA and FQGNSA. This chain's CDR3 is CASSLGKRGGYHSYEQYF. The CDR3, as DNA: TGTGCCAGCAGCTTAGGGAAAAGAGGGGGTTACCACTCCTACGAGCAGTACTTC.

This sequence joins TRBV29-1 and TRBJ1-1; the match to TRBD1 covers 8 bases. Germline loops: CDR1 SQVTM, CDR2 ANQGSEA. V lost 5 bases and J lost 0; bases outside the gene matches: 2. The CDR3 is made up of 13 amino acids. The CDR3 DNA sequence: TGCAGCGTTTGGACAGGGTTGAACACTGAAGCTTTCTTT. Its translation is CSVWTGLNTEAFF.

The chain carries TRBV2 and TRBJ2-1; possible D gene TRBD2, 6 bases. Trimming shortened V by 4 bases and J by 9 bases, and 13 bases separated the two germline ends. This CDR3 comprises 13 residues. Germline values: CDR1 SNHLY, CDR2 FYNNEI. CDR3 protein: CASSALKAGEQFF. In nucleotides, the CDR3 is TGTGCCAGCAGTGCCCTGAAAGCGGGTGAGCAGTTCTTC.

This chain joins TRBV28 and TRBJ2-7; TRBD1 aligns across 9 bases. This CDR3 spans 17 amino acids. CDR1 is MDHEN and CDR2 is SYDVKM in the germline V gene. V trimming: 6 bases; J trimming: 0 bases; junction bases outside the gene matches: 12. The CDR3 protein is CASSSWPGQGNSYEQYF. The CDR3, as DNA: TGTGCCAGCAGCTCATGGCCGGGACAGGGTAACTCCTACGAGCAGTACTTC.